This paragraph covers one TCR beta chain sequence. Its antigen is not identified. Naive CD8 populations comprised CD45RO-negative cells positively selected for CCR7, excluding terminally differentiated effector memory CD45RA+ cells. CDR3 length: 17 amino acids. Looked up from germline, CDR1 is MDHEN and CDR2 is SYDVKM. With V trimmed by 2 bases and J by 2 bases, 10 bases remained unmatched. Several immunoSEQ 96-well plates shared each subset's DNA, each plate a replicate. This table comes from immunoSEQ multiplex PCR, and its TCRdb copy is limited to in-frame clones, with some not included. The sample has approximately 2,200,000 clones, about 93% seen once. This sample was included in a study of shared clonotypes between healthy human individuals. Study conclusions and caveats: An effect of sequencing depth on clonotype sharing among donors was expected.

This receptor was obtained from a man aged 18-30 years in good health. Some clones in this sample may be carry-over from other donors' samples. The J gene is TRBJ1-2, the V gene TRBV28; 8 bases align to TRBD1. Sequencing was done on a sample of naive CD8+ T cells from PBMCs. The CDR3 sequence is CASSLGARGPGNYGYTF. DNA of the CDR3: TGTGCCAGCAGTTTAGGGGCCAGGGGGCCAGGGAACTATGGCTACACCTTC.